This T cell receptor beta chain was documented in a study of T-cell reconstitution after alpha-beta-depleted transplantation in children. Library preparation (for TCRbeta) was performed with unique molecular identifiers. TCRdb ran MiXCR on the PCR reads and lists one entry per CDR3 protein. The table includes approximately 70,000 distinct CDR3 sequences, 4.9% detected once. Points on this clonotype: Antigen unknown.

Findings and limits, study-wide: Several hundred rapidly expanded clones from non-depleted graft cells reportedly supplied alpha-beta T cells about two months post-transplant.

Germline CDR1 and CDR2: LNHDA and SQIVND (reference sequence). CDR3 size: 17 residues. The germline V and J ends were trimmed by 5 bases and 4 bases, with 20 bases remaining between them. The sample in question was PBMCs, mostly from graft donor cells, obtained 180 days after TCRalphabeta/CD19-depleted stem cell transplant. V usage is TRBV19 and J usage is TRBJ2-2; D is undetermined. The receptor was derived from a boy in the first two years of life who had a stem cell transplant for acute myeloid leukemia, so the T cells may come from the graft donor. For the CDR3, the DNA is TGTGCCAGTAGTCCTCCTTGGCAAGCCTACTTCACCGGGGAGCTGTTTTTT. Protein sequence: CASSPPWQAYFTGELFF.